The 27 T cell receptor beta chains below come from one sample, sequenced in a study of blood T cell repertoires in COVID-19. Data came from immunoSEQ multiplex PCR; TCRdb stores just in-frame clones and leaves some out. The data show 80,000 or so clones, about 88% seen once. The specimen sequenced was peripheral blood. The receptors were gathered from a human donor in a cohort sampled during active COVID-19.

This clone was recorded once. The genes are TRBV3-1 (or the pseudogene TRBV3-2) and TRBJ1-2; D unresolved. The CDR3 consists of 15 residues. The V end was cut by 1 base, the J end by 1 base, with 10 bases between. Germline CDR1 reads LGHDT; CDR2 reads YNNKEL (reference sequence). CDR3 sequence reads: CASSQASSFNYGYTF. CDR3 in DNA: TGTGCCAGCAGCCAAGCCTCGTCCTTTAACTATGGCTACACCTTC.

This chain connects TRBV2 to TRBJ1-5; D is ambiguous. The CDR3 extends over 13 amino acids. CDR1 and CDR2 from the germline V gene are SNHLY and FYNNEI. The V end lost 6 bases, the J end lost 3 bases, and 9 bases lay between the germline ends. CDR3 amino acids: CASSAGINQPQHF. Written as DNA, the CDR3 is TGTGCCAGCAGCGCCGGGATCAATCAGCCCCAGCATTTT.

The genes are TRBV5-1 and TRBJ2-3, with 8 bases identical to TRBD1. There are 17 residues in the CDR3. Germline lookup yields CDR1 SGHRS and CDR2 YFSETQ. V lost 0 bases to trimming and J lost 1 base; unmatched junction nucleotides: 7. The CDR3, as DNA: TGCGCCAGCAGCTTGGTTCGGCAGGGGGCCGGCACAGATACGCAGTATTTT. As protein: CASSLVRQGAGTDTQYF.

J is TRBJ2-7 and V is TRBV28, with D possibly being TRBD2 (5 bases). Looked up from germline, CDR1 is MDHEN and CDR2 is SYDVKM. The V gene lost 3 bases and the J gene lost 5 bases, with 8 bases spanning the gap. This CDR3 is built from 12 residues. The CDR3 sequence is CASSFSGNEQYF. The CDR3 nucleotides are TGTGCCAGCAGTTTCTCCGGGAACGAGCAGTACTTC.

V gene TRBV30 combines with J gene TRBJ2-6, with D possibly matching TRBD1 (5 bases). The V gene's germline CDR1 is GTSNPN and CDR2 SVGIG (reference sequence). The CDR3 length is 14 residues. V was clipped by 5 bases and J by 0 bases, with 8 bases between them. This CDR3 is CAWGTGSGANVLTF. Here the CDR3 DNA reads TGTGCCTGGGGTACAGGCTCTGGGGCCAACGTCCTGACTTTC.

The chain couples TRBV5-1 to TRBJ2-2, with unresolved D. Germline CDR1 reads SGHRS; CDR2 reads YFSETQ. Trimming left V 0 bases short and J 3 bases short, with 18 bases between. The CDR3 contains 18 residues. The CDR3 coding sequence is TGCGCCAGCAGCTTGGCCCTTCAGGAAAGATTTGACACCGGGGAGCTGTTTTTT. It yields the protein CASSLALQERFDTGELFF.

The chain carries TRBV9 and TRBJ1-3; 8 bases align to TRBD1. The germline V gene encodes CDR1 SGDLS and CDR2 YYNGEE. This CDR3 is built from 13 residues. The V and J ends lost 4 bases and 8 bases, in that order; junction bases with no gene match: 5. This chain's CDR3 is CASSRRGPDTIYF. In DNA, the CDR3 is TGTGCCAGCAGCCGCAGGGGGCCGGACACCATATATTTT.

The V gene is TRBV6-2 or TRBV6-3, the J gene TRBJ2-1, with D uncertain. Per germline, CDR1 MNHEY and CDR2 SVGEGT. V was trimmed by 4 bases and J by 6 bases, leaving 7 bases between them. There are 12 residues in the CDR3. DNA for the CDR3: TGTGCCAGCAGTTTGTCAGTCAATGAGCAGTTCTTC. It codes for CASSLSVNEQFF.

This chain connects TRBV9 to TRBJ2-1; TRBD2 might be the D (5 bases). The V gene lost 0 bases and the J gene lost 1 base, with 8 bases spanning the gap. The CDR3 consists of 15 residues. CDR1 is SGDLS, CDR2 YYNGEE, per germline. CDR3 nucleotides: TGTGCCAGCAGCGTAGGGAGCGGATCCTACAATGAGCAGTTCTTC. Amino acids: CASSVGSGSYNEQFF. Full variable domain (remainder filled in from reference TRBV9 and TRBJ2-1): DSGVTQTPKHLITATGQRVTLRCSPRSGDLSVYWYQQSLDQGLQFLIQYYNGEERAKGNILERFSAQQFPDLHSELNLSSLELGDSALYFCASSVGSGSYNEQFFGPGTRLTVL.

V usage is TRBV5-1 and J usage is TRBJ2-5; D not certain. The CDR3 spans 16 residues. Germline V gene data show CDR1 as SGHRS and CDR2 as YFSETQ. V was trimmed by 0 bases and J by 3 bases, leaving 15 bases between them. Written as DNA, the CDR3 is TGCGCCAGCAGCTTGGTTTATCGGCGGAGCGAAGAGACCCAGTACTTC. Residues: CASSLVYRRSEETQYF.

The gene calls are TRBV12-3 or TRBV12-4 and TRBJ2-3; no firm D call. Trimming cost V 7 bases and J 3 bases, with 8 bases left between them. The CDR3 runs to 12 residues. CDR3 in DNA: TGTGCCAGCAATCCAGGAACAGATACGCAGTATTTT. Translating gives CASNPGTDTQYF.

The chain combines TRBV6-5 with TRBJ2-2; 8 nucleotides match TRBD1. This CDR3 contains 14 residues. Germline lookup yields CDR1 MNHEY and CDR2 SVGAGI. The trim removed 4 bases at V and 4 bases at J, leaving 2 bases unmatched. The CDR3 reads CASSSTGGTGELFF. CDR3 nucleotides: TGTGCCAGCAGTTCAACAGGGGGCACCGGGGAGCTGTTTTTT.

The rearrangement joins TRBV7-6 to TRBJ2-1; the match to TRBD2 covers 10 bases. In germline, CDR1 is SGHVS, CDR2 FNYEAQ. Trimming removed 4 bases from V and 0 bases from J; junction bases left unmatched: 6. The CDR3 is 17 residues long. The CDR3 protein is CASSSLAGESSYNEQFF. CDR3 coding DNA: TGTGCCAGCAGCTCTCTAGCGGGAGAGAGCTCCTACAATGAGCAGTTCTTC.

The chain is built from TRBV19 and TRBJ2-7; D possibly corresponds to TRBD1 (6 bases). Germline V gene sequence: CDR1 LNHDA, CDR2 SQIVND (reference sequence). The CDR3 length is 13 residues. V was cut by 5 bases and J by 4 bases, with 12 bases left in between. CDR3 loop: CASSPGTPYEQYF. Written as DNA, the CDR3 is TGTGCCAGTAGTCCCGGGACACCGTACGAGCAGTACTTC.

This clone was detected only once. V gene TRBV2 combines with J gene TRBJ2-1; 11 nucleotides agree with TRBD2. The CDR3 runs 15 residues. Germline loops: CDR1 SNHLY, CDR2 FYNNEI. Losses at the gene ends were 6 bases for V and 5 bases for J; bases not matched to a gene: 6. The DNA for the CDR3 is TGTGCCAGCAGAGTTAGCGGGAGGGCCCACAATGAGCAGTTCTTC. Translated, it gives CASRVSGRAHNEQFF.

V and J are TRBV9 and TRBJ2-1; D call uncertain. V dropped 0 bases and J dropped 0 bases, with 4 bases sitting between them. Germline V gene lookup returns CDR1 SGDLS and CDR2 YYNGEE. CDR3 size: 14 residues. CDR3 in DNA: TGTGCCAGCAGCGTAGGTCTCTCCTACAATGAGCAGTTCTTC. Translated: CASSVGLSYNEQFF.

This clone appeared a single time. The J gene is TRBJ2-6, the V gene TRBV5-1; TRBD1 matches at 7 bases. CDR3 size: 14 residues. Germline values: CDR1 SGHRS, CDR2 YFSETQ. Trimming cost V 10 bases and J 0 bases; bases outside gene matches: 4. CDR3 DNA: TGCGCCGACAGGGACCCCTCTGGGGCCAACGTCCTGACTTTC. This sequence encodes CADRDPSGANVLTF.

The gene calls are TRBV30 and TRBJ1-2; tentative D call: TRBD1 (6 bases). CDR1 is GTSNPN, CDR2 SVGIG, per germline (reference sequence). V lost 8 bases, J lost 6 bases, and 16 bases lay in between. The length of the CDR3 is 12 residues. CDR3 in DNA: TGTGCCCGACAGGCGAGTTTGGATGGCTACACCTTC. It specifies CARQASLDGYTF.

The genes are TRBV6-5 and TRBJ1-6; D might be TRBD1 (5 bases). The germline V gene encodes CDR1 MNHEY and CDR2 SVGAGI. V was shortened by 6 bases and J by 10 bases, with 10 bases between the two germline ends. The CDR3 length is 12 residues. The CDR3 loop is CASRGEESPLHF. Written as DNA, the CDR3 is TGTGCCAGCAGAGGGGAGGAATCACCCCTCCACTTT.

This chain joins TRBV6-6 and TRBJ2-5; 11 bases agree with TRBD2. CDR3 length equals 15 residues. Germline trimming cut 6 bases from V and 2 bases from J; bases unmatched to any gene: 5. CDR1 and CDR2 (germline): MNHNY, SVGAGI (reference sequence). CDR3 DNA sequence: TGTGCCAGCAGACCCGGGACTAGCGGACAAGAGACCCAGTACTTC. This translates into CASRPGTSGQETQYF.

The chain combines TRBV28 with TRBJ1-1, with TRBD1 matching over 9 bases. V dropped 8 bases and J dropped 10; count of bases not matched to a gene: 11. The CDR3 covers 13 residues. The germline V gene has CDR1 MDHEN and CDR2 SYDVKM. Written as DNA, the CDR3 is TGTGCCAGCGGGGAAGGGACAGGGACTCTAGCTTTCTTT. It yields the protein CASGEGTGTLAFF.

This chain uses TRBV6-5 with TRBJ1-2; TRBD1 aligns across 7 bases. Trimming cost V 6 bases and J 5 bases; bases outside gene matches: 6. This CDR3 is built from 13 residues. Germline lookup yields CDR1 MNHEY and CDR2 SVGAGI. CDR3 residues: CASRQGQEYGYTF. The CDR3, as DNA: TGTGCCAGCAGACAAGGACAGGAGTATGGCTACACCTTC.

This chain joins TRBV10-3 and TRBJ1-1, with 8 bases matching TRBD1. V was pared by 0 bases and J by 0 bases, with 6 bases of the junction left unmatched. The CDR3 is made up of 17 amino acids. CDR1 ENHRY and CDR2 SYGVKD come from the germline V gene. CDR3 sequence (DNA): TGTGCCATCAGTGAGTCCAGACAGGGGCCGATGAACACTGAAGCTTTCTTT. As protein: CAISESRQGPMNTEAFF.

This rearrangement joins TRBV2 to TRBJ2-7; 8 bases agree with TRBD2. J was trimmed by 2 bases and V by 3 bases; bases with no gene match: 6. The CDR3 totals 15 residues. Germline V gene sequence: CDR1 SNHLY, CDR2 FYNNEI. The CDR3 sequence is CASSEFGRGAYEQYF. The DNA of the CDR3 is TGTGCCAGCAGTGAGTTCGGGCGGGGGGCCTACGAGCAGTACTTC.

The chain uses TRBV18 and TRBJ1-5; TRBD1 matches 11 bases. The CDR3 is made up of 15 amino acids. With 2 bases clipped from V and 5 bases from J, the junction kept 2 bases outside the gene matches. CDR1 is KGHSH and CDR2 is LQKENI in the germline V gene. The CDR3 is CASSPGQGAYQPQHF. In DNA, the CDR3 is TGTGCCAGCTCACCAGGACAGGGGGCATATCAGCCCCAGCATTTT.

This chain links TRBV5-4 with TRBJ2-1; 7 bases are shared with TRBD1. The J segment lost 8 bases and the V segment lost 4 bases, leaving 9 bases of the junction unmatched. The germline gives CDR1 SGHNT, CDR2 YYREEE (reference sequence). CDR3 size: 14 residues. CDR3 nucleotide sequence: TGTGCCAGCAGCCACGACAGGGTTTTAGATGAGCAGTTCTTC. Translated, it gives CASSHDRVLDEQFF. Full variable domain (outside the CDR3, taken from reference TRBV5-4 and TRBJ2-1): ETGVTQSPTHLIKTRGQQVTLRCSSQSGHNTVSWYQQALGQGPQFIFQYYREEENGRGNFPPRFSGLQFPNYSSELNVNALELDDSALYLCASSHDRVLDEQFFGPGTRLTVL.

This chain connects TRBV11-2 to TRBJ2-7; 12 nucleotides line up with TRBD2. This CDR3 region has 16 residues. J was trimmed by 0 bases and V by 1 base; bases with no gene match: 1. Per germline, CDR1 SGHAT and CDR2 FQNNGV. The CDR3 region has the DNA TGTGCCAGCAGCTTAGGACTAGCGGGGGTCTCCTACGAGCAGTACTTC. Its protein is CASSLGLAGVSYEQYF.